Following are 22 T cell receptor beta chains from one sample sequenced in a study of blood T cell repertoires in COVID-19. Clones were sequenced by immunoSEQ multiplex PCR, and TCRdb holds only the in-frame ones, with some missing. Of 140,000 to 150,000 clones in the sample, over 75% are singletons; the top ten hold around 2.9%. What was sequenced was peripheral blood. The source of these receptors is a woman aged 55 to 70 with active COVID-19.

DNA for the CDR3: TGTGCCAGCAGCTTTCGAGTAGGTAGCGAGGGAACCGGGGAGCTGTTTTTT. Amino acids: CASSFRVGSEGTGELFF. This sequence joins TRBV21-1 and TRBJ2-2; TRBD2, the table's D call, lacks a check against the DNA. TRBV21-1 is termed a pseudogene. CDR3 length: 17 amino acids.

The chain couples TRBV27 to TRBJ1-6, with D possibly being TRBD1 (6 bases). Trimming cost V 1 base and J 7 bases, with 17 bases left between them. This CDR3 has 17 amino acids. CDR1 and CDR2 from the germline V gene are MNHEY and SMNVEV (reference sequence). The CDR3 DNA reads TGTGCCAGCAGTTTATTTCCACGACAGGACCGGAATTCACCCCTCCACTTT. Translation: CASSLFPRQDRNSPLHF.

The J gene is TRBJ2-7, the V gene TRBV2; tentative D call: TRBD2 (5 bases). CDR3 length equals 14 residues. V lost 6 bases to trimming and J lost 5 bases, with 17 bases between them. The germline gives CDR1 SNHLY, CDR2 FYNNEI. The CDR3 protein is CASRSGFYPHEQYF. As DNA, the CDR3 is TGTGCCAGCAGGTCGGGGTTTTATCCCCACGAGCAGTACTTC.

The CDR3 loop reads CASSPSGGFNTIYF. CDR3 coding DNA: TGTGCCAGCAGTCCGTCCGGGGGGTTCAACACCATATATTTT. The chain uses TRBV28 and TRBJ1-3, with a weak D call TRBD1 (5 bases). V was clipped by 5 bases and J by 7 bases, with 15 bases between them. The germline V gene has CDR1 MDHEN and CDR2 SYDVKM. CDR3 length: 14 amino acids.

The rearrangement links TRBV30 to TRBJ1-4; D possibly corresponds to TRBD1 (6 bases). Trimming stripped 0 bases from V and 8 bases from J, with 10 bases between. The CDR3 contains 13 residues. Germline V CDR1 and CDR2: GTSNPN, SVGIG (reference sequence). Written as DNA, the CDR3 is TGTGCCTGGAGTGTACAGCAGGGGGAAAAACTGTTTTTT. Its protein is CAWSVQQGEKLFF.

V and J are TRBV4-2 and TRBJ2-1; 8 bases line up with TRBD2. The ends lost 0 bases at V and 0 bases at J; junction bases unmatched: 7. This CDR3 is built from 18 residues. The germline CDR1 and CDR2 sequences are LGHNA and YNFKEQ. For the CDR3, the DNA is TGTGCCAGCAGCCAAGACCAACCCCTAGCGGGCTCCTACAATGAGCAGTTCTTC. It codes for CASSQDQPLAGSYNEQFF.

The chain joins TRBV28 to TRBJ2-2; D unclear. CDR1 MDHEN and CDR2 SYDVKM come from the germline V gene. Trimming removed 3 bases at V and 3 bases at J, with 8 bases between. CDR3 length equals 14 residues. CDR3 nucleotides: TGTGCCAGCAGTTTTGTTCGGTACACCGGGGAGCTGTTTTTT. Its protein product is CASSFVRYTGELFF.

This chain's CDR3 is CASRSGTGTPRTEAFF. The CDR3 region has the DNA TGCGCCAGCAGAAGCGGGACAGGGACTCCACGCACTGAAGCTTTCTTT. V and J are TRBV5-1 and TRBJ1-1; 9 positions match TRBD1. V gave up 5 bases and J gave up 4 bases; unmatched junction bases: 12. Germline values: CDR1 SGHRS, CDR2 YFSETQ. The CDR3 is made up of 16 amino acids.

The chain joins TRBV15 to TRBJ1-5; 7 bases map to TRBD1. CDR3 length: 15 residues. After removal of 5 bases from V and 5 bases from J, the junction contained 9 bases not matched to a gene. Germline V CDR1 and CDR2: LNHNV, YYDKDF (reference sequence). This chain's CDR3 is CATSYRGRLYQPQHF. CDR3 coding DNA: TGTGCCACCAGCTATAGGGGGCGGCTGTATCAGCCCCAGCATTTT.

The chain has TRBV19 and TRBJ2-7, with D maybe TRBD2 (5 bases). V was pared by 6 bases and J by 4 bases, with 7 bases between. Germline CDR1 is LNHDA and CDR2 is SQIVND (reference sequence). This CDR3 region has 11 residues. The CDR3 sequence is CASREGYEQYF. The CDR3 nucleotides read TGTGCCAGTAGAGAGGGATACGAGCAGTACTTC.

This clone came up once. V usage is TRBV9 and J usage is TRBJ2-3; TRBD2 is a possible D gene (6 bases). Trimming pared 4 bases from V and 10 bases from J, leaving 19 bases between. The CDR3 spans 14 residues. CDR1 and CDR2 from the germline V gene are SGDLS and YYNGEE. As DNA, the CDR3 is TGTGCCAGCAGCTTAGGGACTCGCTCGGGAGCGCAGTATTTT. Translating gives CASSLGTRSGAQYF. The complete variable domain, with remaining parts taken from reference TRBV9 and TRBJ2-3, reads DSGVTQTPKHLITATGQRVTLRCSPRSGDLSVYWYQQSLDQGLQFLIQYYNGEERAKGNILERFSAQQFPDLHSELNLSSLELGDSALYFCASSLGTRSGAQYFGPGTRLTVL.

Here the CDR3 DNA reads TGCGCCAGCAGCCAGGGCCCAGCGGGTTCTAGCACAGATACGCAGTATTTT. Protein product: CASSQGPAGSSTDTQYF. The rearrangement links TRBV4-3 to TRBJ2-3; D may be TRBD2 (6 bases). CDR3 size: 17 residues. Germline lookup yields CDR1 LGHNA and CDR2 YSLEER. The V gene lost 3 bases and the J gene lost 0 bases, with 16 bases spanning the gap.

The chain joins TRBV27 to TRBJ1-5; no clear D gene. The V end lost 2 bases, the J end lost 2 bases, and 10 bases lay between the germline ends. CDR1 MNHEY and CDR2 SMNVEV come from the germline V gene (reference sequence). This CDR3 has 15 amino acids. The CDR3 nucleotides read TGTGCCAGCAGTTTAGTAGGGAGCCGCAATCAGCCCCAGCATTTT. The encoded protein is CASSLVGSRNQPQHF.

This clone was seen more than once but under ten times. The chain combines TRBV4-1 with TRBJ2-3, with D perhaps matching TRBD1 (6 bases). The CDR3 contains 14 residues. Germline loops: CDR1 MGHRA, CDR2 YSYEKL. The V gene lost 0 bases and the J gene lost 4 bases, with 8 bases spanning the gap. This chain's CDR3 is CASSQDQGPDTQYF. The CDR3 DNA sequence: TGCGCCAGCAGCCAAGATCAGGGGCCAGATACGCAGTATTTT.

The gene calls are TRBV14 and TRBJ2-2; 7 bases match TRBD2. Germline values: CDR1 SGHDN, CDR2 FVKESK. The J segment lost 6 bases and the V segment lost 1 base, leaving 5 bases of the junction unmatched. The CDR3 runs to 15 residues. The DNA for the CDR3 is TGTGCCAGCAGCCAAGGCGGGAGCTTCCCCGGGGAGCTGTTTTTT. Translation: CASSQGGSFPGELFF.

The J gene is TRBJ1-4, the V gene TRBV7-8, with 12 bases aligning to TRBD1. The germline V gene encodes CDR1 SGHVS and CDR2 FQNEAQ. The CDR3 consists of 15 residues. The ends lost 4 bases at V and 7 bases at J; junction bases unmatched: 4. Here the CDR3 reads CASSSRDRGLEKLFF. The CDR3 DNA is TGTGCCAGCAGCTCCCGGGACAGGGGGCTTGAAAAACTGTTTTTT.

This chain joins TRBV28 and TRBJ2-2; perhaps TRBD2 as D (6 bases). V lost 3 bases and J 1 base, leaving 6 bases between the germline ends. The CDR3 is made up of 14 amino acids. CDR1 MDHEN and CDR2 SYDVKM come from the germline V gene. For the CDR3, the DNA is TGTGCCAGCAGTTTGCGGGGGAACACCGGGGAGCTGTTTTTT. It specifies CASSLRGNTGELFF.

The V call is TRBV7-9, the J call TRBJ2-3; 10 bases match TRBD2. The ends lost 1 base at V and 1 base at J; junction bases unmatched: 5. Germline V gene lookup returns CDR1 SEHNR and CDR2 FQNEAQ (reference sequence). The CDR3 length is 17 residues. CDR3 region: CASSLGSSGSRTDTQYF. The CDR3 nucleotides are TGTGCCAGCAGCTTAGGGTCTAGCGGGAGCCGCACAGATACGCAGTATTTT.

The rearrangement joins TRBV27 to TRBJ2-1, with 8 bases lining up with TRBD1. After removal of 5 bases from V and 4 bases from J, the junction contained 4 bases not matched to a gene. Germline V gives CDR1 MNHEY, CDR2 SMNVEV (reference sequence). The CDR3 spans 14 residues. The chain's CDR3 is CASSPWDRYNEQFF. CDR3 coding DNA: TGTGCCAGCAGTCCCTGGGACAGGTACAATGAGCAGTTCTTC.

This sequence joins TRBV5-1 and TRBJ1-1, with TRBD1 as a possible D gene (5 bases). With 1 base removed from V and 4 bases from J, the gap between germline ends came to 14 bases. Germline loops: CDR1 SGHRS, CDR2 YFSETQ. The CDR3 runs 15 residues. In DNA form, the CDR3 reads TGCGCCAGCAGCTTGTCAAGACCCAGGGCCACTGAAGCTTTCTTT. The encoded protein is CASSLSRPRATEAFF. The variable domain in full, with the rest retrieved from reference TRBV5-1 and TRBJ1-1, is KAGVTQTPRYLIKTRGQQVTLSCSPISGHRSVSWYQQTPGQGLQFLFEYFSETQRNKGNFPGRFSGRQFSNSRSEMNVSTLELGDSALYLCASSLSRPRATEAFFGQGTRLTVV.

The chain couples TRBV5-1 to TRBJ2-5; 10 nucleotides agree with TRBD2. This CDR3 contains 16 residues. V gave up 5 bases and J gave up 2 bases; unmatched junction bases: 9. CDR1 SGHRS and CDR2 YFSETQ come from the germline V gene. The CDR3 DNA sequence: TGCGCCAGCAGGCCTTGGACTAGCGGAATACAAGAGACCCAGTACTTC. Amino acids: CASRPWTSGIQETQYF.

The chain employs TRBV10-3 and TRBJ2-2; D unresolved. Germline assignment: CDR1 ENHRY and CDR2 SYGVKD. This CDR3 comprises 14 residues. V shed 7 bases and J shed 2 bases, with 11 bases lying between them. CDR3 bases: TGTGCCATCAAGAGCCCCCCCAACACCGGGGAGCTGTTTTTT. It codes for CAIKSPPNTGELFF.